This TCR beta chain is drawn from a study of T cells in Graves' hyperthyroidism and ophthalmopathy. TCR beta CDR3 regions were amplified from RNA. A first-round RT-PCR of the TCR CDR3 used the HTBI primer set. From the multiplex PCR reads, TCRdb called clonotypes with MiXCR, one entry per CDR3 protein. The table shows more than 500,000 distinct CDR3 sequences, with about 16% occurring only once. V was pared by 0 bases and J by 2 bases, with 11 bases of the junction left unmatched. CDR1 is SGHDN, CDR2 FVKESK, per germline. This CDR3 has 19 amino acids. V gene TRBV14 combines with J gene TRBJ2-1; TRBD1 matches 9 bases. The TCR comes from a woman in her twenties or thirties with Graves' ophthalmopathy. Sequenced: blood. CDR3 in amino acids: CASSQEGQGGFRTYNEQFF. CDR3 DNA: TGTGCCAGCAGCCAAGAGGGACAGGGTGGTTTTCGCACCTACAATGAGCAGTTCTTC.